A selection of T cell receptor beta chains follows, all from one sample in a study of brain T cells in children with intractable seizures. Some clones are missing from TCRdb's copy, which holds only in-frame ones; the method was immunoSEQ multiplex PCR. Counted here are 100,000 to 120,000 clones, approximately 94% occurring once; the ten biggest clones make up approximately 3.9%. The sample here was peripheral blood, taken at surgery. The receptors were gathered from a boy under two years old with hemimegalencephaly and intractable seizures. Each CDR3 is given with its conserved first and last residue. Each record gives: D gene, V gene, clone size, J gene, CDR3 protein, CDR3 DNA. D genes are given only for firm matches. Size tells how often a clone was seen (once, few, many) or the class of an expanded clone, and some rows leave it out.

d_gene: TRBD1; v_gene: TRBV10-1; abundance: -; j_gene: TRBJ1-4; CDR3aa: CASGQGPGEKLFF; CDR3nt: TGCGCCAGCGGACAGGGCCCGGGCGAAAAACTGTTTTTT
d_gene: -; v_gene: TRBV15; abundance: -; j_gene: TRBJ1-1; CDR3aa: CATSRAGRLGDTEAFF; CDR3nt: TGTGCCACCAGCAGAGCCGGGCGTCTCGGGGACACTGAAGCTTTCTTT
d_gene: TRBD1; v_gene: TRBV23-1; abundance: -; j_gene: TRBJ2-3; CDR3aa: CASSQSKLRAGTGGPDTQYF; CDR3nt: TGCGCCAGCAGTCAATCAAAATTACGTGCGGGGACAGGGGGCCCAGATACGCAGTATTTT
d_gene: -; v_gene: TRBV2; abundance: -; j_gene: TRBJ2-3; CDR3aa: CASAGLTQADTQYF; CDR3nt: TGTGCCAGCGCGGGACTCACTCAGGCAGATACGCAGTATTTT
d_gene: TRBD2; v_gene: TRBV11-3; abundance: -; j_gene: TRBJ2-7; CDR3aa: CASSFGGRPREQYF; CDR3nt: TGTGCCAGCAGCTTTGGCGGGAGGCCACGAGAGCAGTACTTC
d_gene: -; v_gene: TRBV28; abundance: -; j_gene: TRBJ2-7; CDR3aa: CASSISRRRYEQYF; CDR3nt: TGTGCCAGCAGTATTTCACGCCGACGCTACGAGCAGTACTTC
d_gene: -; v_gene: TRBV5-4; abundance: -; j_gene: TRBJ1-4; CDR3aa: CASSSRVEEKLFF; CDR3nt: TGTGCCAGCAGCTCCAGGGTAGAGGAAAAACTGTTTTTT
d_gene: -; v_gene: TRBV7-3; abundance: -; j_gene: TRBJ2-1; CDR3aa: CASSLTTGPRNEQFF; CDR3nt: TGTGCCAGCAGCTTAACCACTGGCCCGAGGAATGAGCAGTTCTTC
d_gene: -; v_gene: TRBV5-1; abundance: -; j_gene: TRBJ2-5; CDR3aa: CASSLVETQYF; CDR3nt: TGCGCCAGCAGCTTGGTGGAGACCCAGTACTTC
d_gene: TRBD2; v_gene: TRBV11-2; abundance: once; j_gene: TRBJ2-3; CDR3aa: CASSLDLAGDTDTQYF; CDR3nt: TGTGCCAGCAGCTTAGATCTAGCGGGAGACACAGATACGCAGTATTTT
d_gene: -; v_gene: TRBV10-2; abundance: -; j_gene: TRBJ2-1; CDR3aa: CASRRGETYNEQFF; CDR3nt: TGCGCCAGCAGGAGGGGGGAGACCTACAATGAGCAGTTCTTC
d_gene: TRBD1; v_gene: TRBV10-2; abundance: -; j_gene: TRBJ2-7; CDR3aa: CASTPGQGPHQQYF; CDR3nt: TGCGCCAGCACTCCGGGACAGGGGCCCCACCAGCAGTACTTC
d_gene: -; v_gene: TRBV4-1; abundance: -; j_gene: TRBJ2-1; CDR3aa: CASSQDLASLAEQFF; CDR3nt: TGCGCCAGCAGCCAAGATCTCGCTAGTCTGGCTGAGCAGTTCTTC
d_gene: TRBD2; v_gene: TRBV19; abundance: -; j_gene: TRBJ2-1; CDR3aa: CASKSGLAVYNEQFF; CDR3nt: TGTGCCAGTAAGTCGGGACTAGCGGTCTACAATGAGCAGTTCTTC
d_gene: TRBD1; v_gene: TRBV2; abundance: -; j_gene: TRBJ2-7; CDR3aa: CASRETGAYEQYF; CDR3nt: TGTGCCAGCAGAGAGACAGGGGCCTACGAGCAGTACTTC
d_gene: -; v_gene: TRBV7-9; abundance: -; j_gene: TRBJ1-1; CDR3aa: CASSTGRVGEAFF; CDR3nt: TGTGCCAGCAGCACCGGACGGGTCGGTGAAGCTTTCTTT
d_gene: TRBD1; v_gene: TRBV28; abundance: few; j_gene: TRBJ1-1; CDR3aa: CASRHRGMNTEAFF; CDR3nt: TGTGCCAGCAGACACAGGGGCATGAACACTGAAGCTTTCTTT
d_gene: TRBD2; v_gene: TRBV6-6; abundance: few; j_gene: TRBJ2-7; CDR3aa: CASSRLADTYEQYF; CDR3nt: TGTGCCAGCAGCCGACTAGCGGATACCTACGAGCAGTACTTC
d_gene: -; v_gene: TRBV6-5; abundance: -; j_gene: TRBJ2-4; CDR3aa: CASTSPTGQGTIQYF; CDR3nt: TGTGCCAGCACCTCCCCGACGGGGCAGGGGACCATTCAGTACTTC
d_gene: -; v_gene: TRBV28; abundance: -; j_gene: TRBJ1-3; CDR3aa: CASLQGAGNTIYF; CDR3nt: TGTGCCAGTTTACAGGGTGCTGGAAACACCATATATTTT
d_gene: -; v_gene: TRBV6-5; abundance: -; j_gene: TRBJ1-2; CDR3aa: CATLRVSYGYTF; CDR3nt: TGTGCCACCCTTAGGGTCAGCTATGGCTACACCTTC
d_gene: -; v_gene: TRBV5-4; abundance: -; j_gene: TRBJ1-1; CDR3aa: CASSLVLGTEAFF; CDR3nt: TGTGCCAGCAGCTTGGTACTGGGCACTGAAGCTTTCTTT
d_gene: -; v_gene: TRBV7-9; abundance: -; j_gene: TRBJ1-2; CDR3aa: CASSLARARANYGYTF; CDR3nt: TGTGCCAGCAGCTTAGCTCGGGCTAGAGCTAACTATGGCTACACCTTC
d_gene: TRBD1; v_gene: TRBV3-1/TRBV3-2; abundance: -; j_gene: TRBJ2-5; CDR3aa: CASSQTGLETQYF; CDR3nt: TGTGCCAGCAGCCAGACAGGGTTGGAGACCCAGTACTTC
d_gene: TRBD1; v_gene: TRBV18; abundance: -; j_gene: TRBJ2-2; CDR3aa: CASSHGQATNTGELFF; CDR3nt: TGTGCCAGCTCACACGGACAGGCCACGAACACCGGGGAGCTGTTTTTT
d_gene: TRBD1; v_gene: TRBV7-9; abundance: -; j_gene: TRBJ1-1; CDR3aa: CASSPTTGLNTEAFF; CDR3nt: TGTGCCAGCAGCCCCACGACAGGGTTGAACACTGAAGCTTTCTTT
d_gene: -; v_gene: TRBV21-1; abundance: -; j_gene: TRBJ2-1; CDR3aa: CASRRDAALNEQFF; CDR3nt: TGTGCCAGCAGAAGGGACGCGGCTCTCAATGAGCAGTTCTTC
d_gene: -; v_gene: TRBV19; abundance: -; j_gene: TRBJ2-7; CDR3aa: CASSRGGQNSYEQYF; CDR3nt: TGTGCCAGTAGTCGGGGGGGACAGAACTCCTACGAGCAGTACTTC
d_gene: TRBD2; v_gene: TRBV27; abundance: -; j_gene: TRBJ2-7; CDR3aa: CASSRSGITPYEQYF; CDR3nt: TGTGCCAGCAGTCGGAGCGGGATCACTCCCTACGAGCAGTACTTC
d_gene: TRBD1; v_gene: TRBV5-1; abundance: -; j_gene: TRBJ2-6; CDR3aa: CASRDHRGAGANVLTF; CDR3nt: TGCGCCAGCAGAGACCACAGGGGGGCTGGGGCCAACGTCCTGACTTTC
d_gene: TRBD1; v_gene: TRBV12-3/TRBV12-4; abundance: -; j_gene: TRBJ2-7; CDR3aa: CASSYRGEQYF; CDR3nt: TGTGCCAGCAGTTACAGGGGCGAGCAGTACTTC
d_gene: -; v_gene: TRBV5-1; abundance: few; j_gene: TRBJ1-5; CDR3aa: CASSPGGSNQPQHF; CDR3nt: TGCGCCAGCAGCCCGGGGGGGAGCAATCAGCCCCAGCATTTT
d_gene: TRBD1; v_gene: TRBV28; abundance: -; j_gene: TRBJ2-2; CDR3aa: CASSLGQLFAGELFF; CDR3nt: TGTGCCAGCAGTTTGGGACAGTTGTTCGCCGGGGAGCTGTTTTTT
d_gene: TRBD2; v_gene: TRBV5-1; abundance: -; j_gene: TRBJ2-7; CDR3aa: CASSSTSGRISYEQYF; CDR3nt: TGCGCCAGCAGCTCTACTAGCGGGAGGATCTCCTACGAGCAGTACTTC
d_gene: -; v_gene: TRBV5-4; abundance: -; j_gene: TRBJ1-6; CDR3aa: CASSSPGHPNSPLHF; CDR3nt: TGTGCCAGCAGCTCTCCCGGGCACCCTAATTCACCCCTCCACTTT
d_gene: -; v_gene: TRBV15; abundance: -; j_gene: TRBJ1-4; CDR3aa: CATSRDWDGNEKLFF; CDR3nt: TGTGCCACCAGCAGAGATTGGGATGGTAATGAAAAACTGTTTTTT
d_gene: -; v_gene: TRBV3-1/TRBV3-2; abundance: -; j_gene: TRBJ2-7; CDR3aa: CASSHSRLLSYEQYF; CDR3nt: TGTGCCAGCAGCCACTCCAGACTTTTATCCTACGAGCAGTACTTC
d_gene: -; v_gene: TRBV27; abundance: -; j_gene: TRBJ1-2; CDR3aa: CASRPQRGPNYGYTF; CDR3nt: TGTGCCAGCAGGCCCCAAAGAGGGCCTAACTATGGCTACACCTTC
d_gene: -; v_gene: TRBV4-3; abundance: -; j_gene: TRBJ2-1; CDR3aa: CASSQDLVASVFNEQFF; CDR3nt: TGCGCCAGCAGCCAAGATTTAGTCGCCAGCGTTTTCAATGAGCAGTTCTTC
d_gene: -; v_gene: TRBV28; abundance: -; j_gene: TRBJ2-7; CDR3aa: CASSWPGFSYEQYF; CDR3nt: TGTGCCAGCAGTTGGCCAGGGTTCAGCTACGAGCAGTACTTC
d_gene: -; v_gene: TRBV18; abundance: -; j_gene: TRBJ2-3; CDR3aa: CASSPRLQSSTDTQYF; CDR3nt: TGTGCCAGCTCACCACGCTTACAATCTAGCACAGATACGCAGTATTTT
d_gene: TRBD1; v_gene: TRBV28; abundance: -; j_gene: TRBJ1-4; CDR3aa: CASSSTGLNEKLFF; CDR3nt: TGTGCCAGCAGTTCGACAGGGCTTAATGAAAAACTGTTTTTT
d_gene: TRBD1; v_gene: TRBV3-1/TRBV3-2; abundance: -; j_gene: TRBJ2-7; CDR3aa: CASSPGTGSSKQYF; CDR3nt: TGTGCCAGCAGCCCCGGGACAGGGAGCAGCAAGCAGTACTTC
d_gene: TRBD2; v_gene: TRBV5-1; abundance: -; j_gene: TRBJ2-5; CDR3aa: CASSQGTSGLMGDAQYF; CDR3nt: TGCGCCAGCAGCCAAGGGACTAGCGGGCTAATGGGGGACGCCCAGTACTTC
d_gene: -; v_gene: TRBV5-6; abundance: -; j_gene: TRBJ2-6; CDR3aa: CASSLLDNSGANVLTF; CDR3nt: TGTGCCAGCAGCTTGTTGGACAACTCTGGGGCCAACGTCCTGACTTTC
d_gene: -; v_gene: TRBV7-3; abundance: -; j_gene: TRBJ2-1; CDR3aa: CASSLRGGLEQFF; CDR3nt: TGTGCCAGCAGCTTAAGGGGGGGCCTCGAGCAGTTCTTC
d_gene: -; v_gene: TRBV23-1; abundance: -; j_gene: TRBJ1-5; CDR3aa: CASGRGGGAFFSNQPQHF; CDR3nt: TGCGCCAGCGGGAGGGGAGGGGGAGCGTTTTTTAGCAATCAGCCCCAGCATTTT
d_gene: -; v_gene: TRBV2; abundance: -; j_gene: TRBJ2-5; CDR3aa: CASSDPGRQETQYF; CDR3nt: TGTGCCAGCAGTGATCCAGGGAGACAAGAGACCCAGTACTTC
d_gene: -; v_gene: TRBV27; abundance: -; j_gene: TRBJ1-1; CDR3aa: CASSLPDSTLNTEAFF; CDR3nt: TGTGCCAGCAGTTTACCGGACAGCACTTTAAACACTGAAGCTTTCTTT
d_gene: TRBD2; v_gene: TRBV6-5; abundance: -; j_gene: TRBJ2-1; CDR3aa: CASSAGLAGFEQFF; CDR3nt: TGTGCCAGCAGCGCGGGACTAGCGGGCTTTGAGCAGTTCTTC
d_gene: TRBD1; v_gene: TRBV19; abundance: -; j_gene: TRBJ1-6; CDR3aa: CASRTGDNSPLHF; CDR3nt: TGTGCCAGTCGGACAGGGGACAATTCACCCCTCCACTTT
d_gene: TRBD1; v_gene: TRBV18; abundance: once; j_gene: TRBJ1-5; CDR3aa: CASSPQGAGSNQPQHF; CDR3nt: TGTGCCAGCTCACCACAGGGGGCAGGTAGCAATCAGCCCCAGCATTTT
d_gene: -; v_gene: TRBV19; abundance: -; j_gene: TRBJ1-6; CDR3aa: CASRLRGHDYNSPLHF; CDR3nt: TGTGCCAGTAGGCTCCGGGGGCACGACTATAATTCACCCCTCCACTTT
d_gene: TRBD1; v_gene: TRBV11-2; abundance: -; j_gene: TRBJ1-3; CDR3aa: CASSLGRGRPGNTIYF; CDR3nt: TGTGCCAGCAGCTTAGGCAGGGGGCGACCTGGAAACACCATATATTTT
d_gene: TRBD1; v_gene: TRBV14; abundance: -; j_gene: TRBJ2-4; CDR3aa: CASSFRDSYF; CDR3nt: TGTGCCAGCAGCTTCCGGGACAGCTACTTC
d_gene: TRBD1; v_gene: TRBV11-3; abundance: -; j_gene: TRBJ1-2; CDR3aa: CASSFGTGVNYGYTF; CDR3nt: TGTGCCAGCAGCTTCGGGACAGGAGTGAACTATGGCTACACCTTC
d_gene: -; v_gene: TRBV24-1; abundance: -; j_gene: TRBJ2-1; CDR3aa: CATSRGYLYNEQFF; CDR3nt: TGTGCCACCAGCAGGGGTTATCTCTACAATGAGCAGTTCTTC
d_gene: TRBD1; v_gene: TRBV9; abundance: once; j_gene: TRBJ1-2; CDR3aa: CASSAQGRYGYTF; CDR3nt: TGTGCCAGCAGCGCACAGGGGCGCTATGGCTACACCTTC
d_gene: TRBD2; v_gene: TRBV7-9; abundance: once; j_gene: TRBJ2-7; CDR3aa: CASTGLAGAEQYF; CDR3nt: TGTGCCAGCACGGGGCTAGCGGGAGCCGAGCAGTACTTC
d_gene: -; v_gene: TRBV6-5; abundance: -; j_gene: TRBJ2-7; CDR3aa: CASSYAGKLSEQYF; CDR3nt: TGTGCCAGCAGTTACGCCGGGAAATTAAGCGAGCAGTACTTC